This is a list of T cell receptor beta chains from one sample in a study of cytomegalovirus exposure and HLA in healthy donors. Only in-frame clones appear in the TCRdb table, and some are missing; sequencing was by immunoSEQ multiplex PCR. The data hold 63,000 or so clones, with around three quarters observed a single time. Material for sequencing was PBMCs. All receptors come from a woman aged 25 to 39 in good health and CMV-seronegative. The CDR3 runs from the conserved cysteine through the conserved F or W. A D gene is named only where the DNA matches it firmly. Expanded clones are given a class, and other clones once, few, many or no size at all.

D gene	clone size	V gene	J gene	CDR3 DNA	CDR3 protein
TRBD1	NA	TRBV7-9	TRBJ2-1	TGTGCCAGCAGCACCGGACAGGCGAACAATGAGCAGTTCTTC	CASSTGQANNEQFF
TRBD2	NA	TRBV5-1	TRBJ2-5	TGCGCCAGCAGCTTCACTAGCGGGGGATCCCCCCAGGCTACCCAGTACTTC	CASSFTSGGSPQATQYF
NA	NA	TRBV10-1	TRBJ2-7	TGCGCCAGCAGTAAGACAGGATCCCCCGAGCAGTACTTC	CASSKTGSPEQYF
TRBD1	NA	TRBV10-1	TRBJ2-3	TGCGCCAGCAGTGCACTTGACAGGGGTGGCTCGGATACGCAGTATTTT	CASSALDRGGSDTQYF
TRBD2	NA	TRBV7-9	TRBJ2-7	TGTGCCAGCAGCTTACTTGCTAGCGGGAGTCACGAGCAGTACTTC	CASSLLASGSHEQYF
NA	NA	TRBV6-6	TRBJ2-7	TGTGCCAGCAGTTCTACTTCCTACGAGCAGTACTTC	CASSSTSYEQYF
TRBD1	NA	TRBV29-1	TRBJ1-2	TGCAGCGTTTCCGACAGGGATATTGACCCTTATGGCTACACCTTC	CSVSDRDIDPYGYTF
NA	NA	TRBV6-5	TRBJ2-7	TGTGCCAGCAGTTCCCCAGGGGTAGCCTCCTACGAGCAGTACTTC	CASSSPGVASYEQYF
TRBD2	NA	TRBV15	TRBJ2-7	TGTGCCACCAGCAGAGAGGGGACTAGCTACGAGCAGTACTTC	CATSREGTSYEQYF
NA	NA	TRBV4-1	TRBJ1-6	TGCGCCAGCAGCCAAGATAGCAGGGGCCCCTATAATTCACCCCTCCACTTT	CASSQDSRGPYNSPLHF
NA	NA	TRBV30	TRBJ2-7	TGTGCCTGGAGTGGTAATAGCGGATCTTACGAGCAGTACTTC	CAWSGNSGSYEQYF
TRBD2	NA	TRBV6-4	TRBJ2-5	TGTGCCAGCAGTGAGACAGCGGGGGAGACCCAGTACTTC	CASSETAGETQYF
NA	NA	TRBV29-1	TRBJ1-2	TGCAGCGTTGAAGACAGGAACTATGGCTACACCTTC	CSVEDRNYGYTF
NA	NA	TRBV6-5	TRBJ2-7	TGTGCCAGCAGATGGCAGGGGACCTACGAGCAGTACTTC	CASRWQGTYEQYF
TRBD1	NA	TRBV5-1	TRBJ1-2	TGCGCCAGCAGCCAGGCAGGACAGGGGGCCTATGGCTACACCTTC	CASSQAGQGAYGYTF
NA	NA	TRBV4-1	TRBJ2-3	TGCGCCAGCAGAAAAACCCTAAGCGGTTCTAGCACAGATACGCAGTATTTT	CASRKTLSGSSTDTQYF
NA	NA	TRBV5-4	TRBJ2-1	TGTGCCAGCAATTTCCGGGACAATGAGCAGTTCTTC	CASNFRDNEQFF
TRBD1	NA	TRBV6-1	TRBJ1-2	TGTGCCAGCAACCCCGACAGGGTAAACTATGGCTACACCTTC	CASNPDRVNYGYTF
TRBD1	NA	TRBV6-4	TRBJ2-3	TGTGCCAGCAGTACCGGGACAGGGGCTGCAGATACGCAGTATTTT	CASSTGTGAADTQYF
TRBD1	NA	TRBV25-1	TRBJ2-1	TGTGCCAGCAGGGGTGACAGGGGGCTTAATGAGCAGTTCTTC	CASRGDRGLNEQFF
NA	NA	TRBV9	TRBJ1-2	TGTGCCAGCAGCGTAGATGGGACCGGGACATCTGGCTACACCTTC	CASSVDGTGTSGYTF
TRBD1	NA	TRBV30	TRBJ1-1	TGTGCCTTTCGAATTCGACAGGGGTCTGGCACTGAAGCTTTCTTT	CAFRIRQGSGTEAFF
NA	NA	TRBV7-8	TRBJ1-1	TGTGCCAGCAGCACAGAGCCGACAGGGAACACTGAAGCTTTCTTT	CASSTEPTGNTEAFF
TRBD2	NA	TRBV7-2	TRBJ2-1	TGTGCCAGCAGCTCCCGCCTAGCGGGAGGCTACAATGAGCAGTTCTTC	CASSSRLAGGYNEQFF
NA	NA	TRBV2	TRBJ1-2	TGTGCCACCCGCAGAGGGTCGAACTATGGCTACACCTTC	CATRRGSNYGYTF
TRBD1	NA	TRBV7-6	TRBJ1-1	TGTGCCAGCAGCGCGCGGGACAGACTGGATGAAGCTTTCTTT	CASSARDRLDEAFF
TRBD2	NA	TRBV7-2	TRBJ2-5	TGTGCCAGCAGCCACATAATAGCGGGGGAGACCCAGTACTTC	CASSHIIAGETQYF
TRBD2	NA	TRBV15	TRBJ2-3	TGTGCCACCAGATTGGAGCGGGGGACAGATACGCAGTATTTT	CATRLERGTDTQYF
TRBD1	NA	TRBV2	TRBJ2-7	TGTGCCAGCAGTGAGACAGGGGGCGCGAGGAGCTCCTACGAGCAGTACTTC	CASSETGGARSSYEQYF
TRBD2	NA	TRBV29-1	TRBJ2-1	TGCAGCGTCCATAGCGGGAATTGGTCCAATGAGCAGTTCTTC	CSVHSGNWSNEQFF
NA	once	TRBV29-1	TRBJ1-2	TGCAGCGTTGAACCGTTCTATGGCTACACCTTC	CSVEPFYGYTF
NA	NA	TRBV10-3	TRBJ2-7	TGTGCCATCAGTGCAGGGGATTCCTACGAGCAGTACTTC	CAISAGDSYEQYF
TRBD1	NA	TRBV9	TRBJ1-2	TGTGCCAGCAGCCCCCTGGGCAGGGGGCTGGGCTACACCTTC	CASSPLGRGLGYTF
TRBD1	NA	TRBV6-1	TRBJ1-1	TGTGCCAGCAGTGAACGGGCAGGGGGGAACACTGAAGCTTTCTTT	CASSERAGGNTEAFF
NA	NA	TRBV19	TRBJ1-1	TGTGCCAGTAGCACACAGAGGAACACTGAAGCTTTCTTT	CASSTQRNTEAFF
NA	NA	TRBV7-2	TRBJ1-2	TGTGCCAGCAGCTTAGTGGGCAGGCTTACGCGCTACACCTTC	CASSLVGRLTRYTF
TRBD1	few	TRBV29-1	TRBJ2-3	TGCAGCGTTGCCGGGACAGGGAGGGATACGCAGTATTTT	CSVAGTGRDTQYF
NA	once	TRBV29-1	TRBJ1-4	TGCAGCGTTCGATTCTCTATCGAAAAACTGTTTTTT	CSVRFSIEKLFF
TRBD1	NA	TRBV6-5	TRBJ1-1	TGTGCCAGCAGTTACTCGGGACAGGGGGACACTGAAGCTTTCTTT	CASSYSGQGDTEAFF
NA	NA	TRBV4-1	TRBJ1-5	TGCGCCAGCAGCCAATTACTACAGGCAGGGTACAATCAGCCCCAGCATTTT	CASSQLLQAGYNQPQHF
NA	NA	TRBV30	TRBJ2-7	TGTGCCTGGAGTGTAGCGGCCTACGAGCAGTACTTC	CAWSVAAYEQYF
NA	few	TRBV2	TRBJ2-7	TGTGCCAGCAGCCTCCCCTATTACGAGCAGTACTTC	CASSLPYYEQYF
NA	few	TRBV18	TRBJ2-3	TGTGCCAGCTCACCTTCGGATACGCAGTATTTT	CASSPSDTQYF
TRBD2	NA	TRBV7-2	TRBJ2-3	TGTGCCAGCAGCTTAGTCTTTTCCGGTAGCGGGGGATCAGATACGCAGTATTTT	CASSLVFSGSGGSDTQYF
TRBD1	once	TRBV6-5	TRBJ1-5	TGTGCCAGCAGTTACGGGACAGGGCCCTATCAGCCCCAGCATTTT	CASSYGTGPYQPQHF
NA	NA	TRBV28	TRBJ2-5	TGTGCCAGCAGTTATCTGGAGACCCAGTACTTC	CASSYLETQYF
TRBD1	NA	TRBV5-4	TRBJ1-2	TGTGCCAGCAGCGCCCAGACAGGGCGAAGCGGCTACACCTTC	CASSAQTGRSGYTF
NA	few	TRBV6-1	TRBJ1-1	TGTGCCAGCAGTAAAGACAACCCGAACACTGAAGCTTTCTTT	CASSKDNPNTEAFF
NA	NA	TRBV27	TRBJ1-1	TGTGCCAGCAGTTCCCTGGGGGGGAGGACTGAAGCTTTCTTT	CASSSLGGRTEAFF
TRBD1	NA	TRBV30	TRBJ2-5	TGTGCCTGGGGGGACAGGGGAAAGTTGGGACCCGTCCAAGAGACCCAGTACTTC	CAWGDRGKLGPVQETQYF
NA	NA	TRBV19	TRBJ2-4	TGTGCCACCTCCGGCAGGGGCCACATTCAGTACTTC	CATSGRGHIQYF
NA	NA	TRBV11-2	TRBJ2-7	TGTGCCAGCAGCTTCGTGGGGCACCGATACGAGCAGTACTTC	CASSFVGHRYEQYF
NA	NA	TRBV30	TRBJ2-7	TGTGCCTGGTGTCCCGGGACTGCCTACGAGCAGTACTTC	CAWCPGTAYEQYF
NA	few	TRBV11-2	TRBJ1-3	TGTGCCGTAAGCGGGGATGCTGGAAACACCATATATTTT	CAVSGDAGNTIYF
TRBD2	NA	TRBV30	TRBJ2-1	TGTGCCTGGAGTAGGCGGGGGAGCTCCTACAATGAGCAGTTCTTC	CAWSRRGSSYNEQFF